Shown below are 9 T cell receptor beta chains from a single sample sequenced in a study of naive and memory T cell subsets. The beta constant-region primer was an equimolar mix of two oligonucleotides covering TRBC1 and TRBC2. Each CDR3 protein is one row after TCRdb ran MiXCR on the UMI-ligation and nested PCR reads. The table records 75,000 to 85,000 distinct CDR3 sequences, around 14% of them present only once. The sequencing sample was made of central memory CD4+ T cells from blood. The receptors were sampled from a human donor in good health.

The chain recombines TRBV7-2 with TRBJ1-2; D remains ambiguous. Germline lookup yields CDR1 SGHTA and CDR2 FQGNSA. This CDR3 comprises 14 residues. V was trimmed by 1 base and J by 2 bases, leaving 8 bases between them. This chain's CDR3 is CASSLDAGNYGYTF. Written as DNA, the CDR3 is TGTGCCAGCAGCTTAGACGCGGGGAACTATGGCTACACCTTC.

The chain links TRBV5-1 to TRBJ2-6, with D possibly TRBD1 on 6 matching bases. Germline V gene sequence: CDR1 SGHRS, CDR2 YFSETQ. V shed 4 bases and J shed 2 bases, with 10 bases lying between them. There are 15 residues in the CDR3. The CDR3 nucleotides are TGCGCCAGCAGCAAACCAGGGGCTGGGGCCAACGTCCTGACTTTC. It specifies CASSKPGAGANVLTF.

The J gene is TRBJ2-1, the V gene TRBV4-1; 7 nucleotides line up with TRBD1. Trimming took 4 bases from V and 8 from J; bases not matched to a gene: 14. This CDR3 comprises 16 residues. The germline V gene has CDR1 MGHRA and CDR2 YSYEKL. CDR3 in DNA: TGCGCCAGCAGCCCCGGGACAGTTCCAAAGGTGGATGAGCAGTTCTTC. It encodes CASSPGTVPKVDEQFF.

This clonotype showed up just a few times. The rearrangement links TRBV12-3 or TRBV12-4 to TRBJ2-5; D uncertain. This CDR3 region has 12 residues. V lost 5 bases, J lost 5 bases, and 9 bases lay in between. CDR3 DNA: TGTGCCAGCAGTGCTTTTCTCGAGACCCAGTACTTC. Protein: CASSAFLETQYF.

The V call is TRBV7-8, the J call TRBJ1-3; the D is unclear. Germline lookup yields CDR1 SGHVS and CDR2 FQNEAQ. V dropped 1 base and J dropped 2 bases, with 9 bases sitting between them. The CDR3 runs to 15 residues. The CDR3 bases are TGTGCCAGCAGCTTAGACGTCATTCCTGGAAACACCATATATTTT. It is translated as CASSLDVIPGNTIYF.

This clonotype was counted only a few times. The chain joins TRBV11-3 to TRBJ2-7; weak D call: TRBD1 (5 bases). V was cut by 5 bases and J by 0 bases, with 17 bases left in between. The CDR3 length is 16 residues. Per germline, CDR1 SGHNT and CDR2 YENEEA. This CDR3 reads CASSPSGHTNSYEQYF. The CDR3 coding sequence is TGTGCCAGCAGCCCGTCTGGACATACGAACTCCTACGAGCAGTACTTC.

The chain has TRBV5-5 and TRBJ1-5; D is unresolved. Germline CDR1 SGHKS, CDR2 YYEKEE (reference sequence). The length of the CDR3 is 15 residues. The V and J ends lost 4 bases and 4 bases respectively, with 15 bases between them. Here the CDR3 reads CASSTGEYRNQPQHF. CDR3 bases: TGTGCCAGCAGCACGGGAGAATACAGAAATCAGCCCCAGCATTTT.

This clonotype was counted a few times. The chain joins TRBV6-1 to TRBJ1-6, with D possibly TRBD1 on 5 matching bases. The CDR3 consists of 15 residues. Germline assignment: CDR1 MNHNS and CDR2 SASEGT. V was shortened by 6 bases and J by 5 bases, with 14 bases between the two germline ends. CDR3 amino acids: CASREPGRNNSPLHF. The CDR3 region has the DNA TGTGCCAGCAGGGAGCCGGGACGGAATAATTCACCCCTCCACTTT.

The V gene is TRBV12-3 or TRBV12-4, the J gene TRBJ2-3, with D uncertain. The CDR3 consists of 13 residues. Between the trimmed V and J ends, which lost 7 bases and 4 bases, there was a span of 12 bases. CDR3 loop: CASNGLDSDTQYF. The CDR3 nucleotides are TGTGCCAGCAACGGCCTAGATTCAGATACGCAGTATTTT.